What follows are 28 T cell receptor beta chains derived from one specimen sequenced in a study of tissue T cells after allogeneic stem cell transplantation. Data came from immunoSEQ multiplex PCR; TCRdb stores just in-frame clones and leaves some out. The sample has more than 45,000 clones; roughly 75% are singletons. Sequencing used sorted cells pooled from one or two spleens. These TCRs come from a pool of C57BL/6 mice in good health.

Regarding this clone: The gene names here belong to mouse. The read stops 1 residue short of the end of the CDR3; the missing end is completed from the germline J gene. The rearrangement uses TRBV13-3 and TRBJ2-4; D call uncertain. Per the germline V gene, CDR1 is NNHDY and CDR2 is SYVADS. CDR3 size: 15 residues. Trimming stripped 5 bases from V and 1 base from J, with 14 bases between. The CDR3 spells CASSLPLRGQNTLYF. The covered CDR3 bases are TGTGCCAGCAGCCTCCCCCTGCGGGGTCAAAACACCTTGTAC.

Points on this clone: All gene names here are mouse names. The CDR3 end lies 1 residue beyond the end of the read and is filled in from the germline J gene. This chain connects TRBV17 to TRBJ2-1, with a possible D match to TRBD1 (5 bases). The CDR3 covers 14 residues. CDR1 and CDR2 from the germline V gene are MNHDT and YYDKIL. Trimming took 2 bases from V and 3 from J, leaving 8 bases between them. This CDR3 is CASSRMDTYAEQFF. The covered CDR3 bases are TGTGCTAGCAGTAGAATGGACACCTATGCTGAGCAGTTC.

Concerning this clone itself: Gene names and germline match the mouse. The CDR3 extends 1 residue past the end of the read, so its final part is completed from the germline J gene. J is TRBJ2-4 and V is TRBV29, with unresolved D. The V end lost 4 bases, the J end lost 4 bases, and 6 bases lay between the germline ends. Per the germline V gene, CDR1 is MSHET and CDR2 is SYDVDS. CDR3 size: 12 residues. The sequenced CDR3 bases are TGTGCTAGCAGTTATACAGAAAACACCTTGTAC. This encodes CASSYTENTLY. The full CDR3 is CASSYTENTLYF.

For this clone: Gene names denote mouse genes. CDR3 protein: CTCSADWFGGSAETLYF. Partial CDR3 DNA: TGCACCTGCAGTGCAGATTGGTTTGGGGGCAGTGCAGAAACGCTGTAT. The chain recombines TRBV1 with TRBJ2-3; D may match TRBD1 or TRBD2 (6 bases each). Read sequence stops 1 residue before the CDR3 end, and the germline J gene provides the missing end. CDR1 is NSQYPW, CDR2 LRSPGD, per germline (reference sequence). This CDR3 has 17 amino acids. V was clipped by 0 bases and J by 0 bases, with 13 bases between them.

In regard to this clone: The gene names given are mouse names. The read ends 1 residue early relative to the CDR3; the germline J gene fills the gap. The chain links TRBV15 to TRBJ2-2; 12 nucleotides line up with TRBD2. CDR1 is SGHND, CDR2 FRSKSL, per germline. V lost 6 bases, J lost 5 bases, and 7 bases stayed unmatched. This CDR3 is built from 16 residues. The CDR3 reads CASSPDWGGGTGQLYF. The DNA read from the CDR3 is TGTGCCAGCAGCCCCGACTGGGGGGGCGGGACCGGGCAGCTCTAC. Variable domain in full (rest from reference TRBV15 and TRBJ2-2): DAGVTQTPRHEVAEKGQTIILKCEPVSGHNDLFWYRQTKIQGLELLSYFRSKSLMEDGGAFKDRFKAEMLNSSFSTLKIQPTEPKDSAVYLCASSPDWGGGTGQLYFGEGSKLTVL.

With regard to this clone: The germline and genes are mouse ones. The read is 1 residue too short to cover the CDR3 end, so that end is filled in from the germline J gene. At the DNA level, this CDR3 is encoded by other sequences in the same sample as well. V usage is TRBV16 and J usage is TRBJ2-7; 8 bases match TRBD2. Germline values: CDR1 SGHSA, CDR2 FRNQAP. V lost 0 bases to trimming and J lost 4 bases; unmatched junction nucleotides: 2. CDR3 length: 14 residues. The sequenced part of the CDR3 DNA is TGTGCAAGCAGCTTAGACTGGGGGGCGTATGAACAGTAC. It specifies CASSLDWGAYEQY. The full CDR3 reads CASSLDWGAYEQYF.

This clone was counted only a few times. Gene names follow the mouse nomenclature. The sequenced fragment ends 1 residue before the CDR3 boundary, so the rest is inferred from the germline J gene. The J gene is TRBJ2-7, the V gene TRBV5; D is unresolved. This CDR3 is 14 amino acids long. The V end was cut by 0 bases, the J end by 0 bases, with 6 bases between. The germline V gene has CDR1 LGHNA and CDR2 YNLKQL (reference sequence). The CDR3 sequence: CASSQDWSSYEQYF. The covered CDR3 bases are TGTGCCAGCAGCCAAGACTGGAGCTCCTATGAACAGTAC.

Regarding this clone: Germline and genes here are mouse. Incomplete CDR3 DNA: TGTGGTGCTAGGGTCCGGACTGGAAACACCTTGTAC. Residues: CGARVRTGNTLY. The CDR3, in full, reads CGARVRTGNTLYF. The chain uses TRBV20 and TRBJ2-4, with 7 bases that match TRBD2. The read ends 1 residue before the CDR3 terminus; that terminus is restored from the germline J gene. CDR3 size: 13 residues. Germline CDR1 GFQATS, CDR2 STVNSAI. V lost 1 base to trimming and J lost 5 bases; unmatched junction nucleotides: 3. Supplemented by reference TRBV20 and TRBJ2-4, the full variable domain reads GALVYQYPRRTICKSGTSMRMECQAVGFQATSVAWYRQSPQKTFELIALSTVNSAIKYEQNFTQEKFPISHPNLSFSSMTVLNAYLEDRGLYLCGARVRTGNTLYFGAGTRLSVL.

A remark on this clone: Genes and germline are mouse. The CDR3 protein is CGARYRDDQAPLF. The DNA read from the CDR3 is TGTGGTGCTAGGTACAGGGATGACCAGGCTCCGCTT. The V and J genes are TRBV20 and TRBJ1-5, with D possibly TRBD1 on 6 matching bases. The read comes to an end 1 residue before the CDR3 does, leaving the germline J gene to fill in the end. Germline V lookup: CDR1 GFQATS, CDR2 STVNSAI. Deletions cut 2 bases from V and 5 bases from J, with 10 bases between. The CDR3 contains 13 residues.

With regard to this clone: Gene names denote mouse genes. Read coverage stops 1 residue before the CDR3 terminus; the germline J gene supplies the remainder. The chain combines TRBV14 with TRBJ2-7; D is perhaps TRBD1 (5 bases). Looked up from germline, CDR1 is SGHDT and CDR2 is FRDEAV. The CDR3 is made up of 12 amino acids. Trimming removed 4 bases at V and 7 bases at J, with 12 bases between. The CDR3 DNA, read in part, is TGTGCCAGCAGTCTACAGGTAGGGGAACAGTAC. Its protein is CASSLQVGEQY. The entire CDR3 sequence reads CASSLQVGEQYF.

Note on this clone: The listed genes are named as in mouse. Read coverage stops 1 residue before the CDR3 terminus; the germline J gene supplies the remainder. The chain recombines TRBV31 with TRBJ1-1; D remains unclear. CDR3 length equals 14 residues. CDR1 is GKSSPN and CDR2 is SITVG in the germline V gene. Trimming left V 0 bases short and J 0 bases short, with 8 bases between. This CDR3 reads CAWSLAGANTEVFF. CDR3 bases read: TGTGCCTGGAGTCTAGCAGGAGCAAACACAGAAGTCTTC.

On this clone itself: An end of the junction does not agree with germline; a read error may underlie this. Gene names and germline refer to mouse. Read data end 1 residue before the CDR3 end; the end is taken from the germline J gene. The chain employs TRBV13-1 and TRBJ2-7; 9 bases map to TRBD2. The CDR3 loop spans 13 amino acids. Germline CDR1 reads NSHNY; CDR2 reads SYGAGN. The CDR3 loop reads CASGERTGDEQYF. CDR3 DNA, as far as it was read: TGTGCCAGCGGTGAGAGGACTGGGGACGAACAGTAC.

Comment on this clone: The gene symbols are mouse symbols. CDR3 DNA (partial): TGTGCAAGCAGCTCTATCAACGAAAGATTATTT. Translation gives CASSSINERLF. The CDR3 in its entirety is CASSSINERLFF. The chain recombines TRBV16 with TRBJ1-4; D not certain. The CDR3 is cut off 1 residue early in the read; its end comes from the germline J gene. Looked up from germline, CDR1 is SGHSA and CDR2 is FRNQAP. The CDR3 sequence is 12 residues long. The germline V and J ends were trimmed by 4 bases and 4 bases, with 4 bases remaining between them. The full variable domain, in which reference TRBV16 and TRBJ1-4 provide the parts outside the CDR3, is NAGVIQTPRHKVTGKGQEATLWCEPISGHSAVFWYRQTIVQGLEFLTYFRNQAPIDDSGMPKERFSAQMPNQSHSTLKIQSTQPQDSAVYLCASSSINERLFFGHGTKLSVL.

As concerns this clone: Genes here carry mouse names. The CDR3 extends 1 residue past the end of the read, so its final part is completed from the germline J gene. The genes are TRBV13-1 and TRBJ2-5; 8 nucleotides align to TRBD2. The CDR3 runs 15 residues. The J segment lost 1 base and the V segment lost 5 bases, leaving 6 bases of the junction unmatched. Germline V gene lookup returns CDR1 NSHNY and CDR2 SYGAGN. The sequenced part of the CDR3 DNA is TGTGCCAGCAGCCTCCCGACTGGGGACCAAGACACCCAGTAC. Its protein product is CASSLPTGDQDTQY. The CDR3 reads in full as CASSLPTGDQDTQYF.

This clone was seen a few times. Germline and genes: mouse. The CDR3: CASGDAGKNNQAPLF. CDR3 bases read: TGTGCCAGCGGTGATGCAGGGAAGAACAACCAGGCTCCGCTT. The V and J genes are TRBV13-2 and TRBJ1-5; tentatively, D is TRBD1 (5 bases). Read sequence stops 1 residue before the CDR3 end, and the germline J gene provides the missing end. V shed 0 bases and J shed 1 base, with 8 bases lying between them. Germline V gene sequence: CDR1 NNHNN, CDR2 SYGAGS (reference sequence). This CDR3 comprises 15 residues.

With respect to this clone: Here the gene names and germline are mouse. The CDR3 end lies 1 residue beyond the end of the read and is filled in from the germline J gene. The chain joins TRBV23 to TRBJ2-2. The CDR3 contains 14 residues. Germline loops: CDR1 KGHTA, CDR2 FQNQQP. CDR3 in amino acids: CSSSQSGDTGQLYF. CDR3 bases read: TGCTCCAGCAGTCAATCCGGGGACACCGGGCAGCTCTAC. The full variable domain, its missing parts supplied by reference TRBV23 and TRBJ2-2, is DAAVTQKPRYLIKMKGQEAEMKCIPEKGHTAVFWYQQKQSKELKFLIYFQNQQPLDQIDMVKERFSAVCPSSSLCSLGIRTCEAEDSALYLCSSSQSGDTGQLYFGEGSKLTVL.

Remarks on this clone: Genes and germline are mouse. The read stops 1 residue short of the end of the CDR3; the missing end is completed from the germline J gene. The chain is built from TRBV3 and TRBJ2-7; 8 bases are shared with TRBD1. CDR3 size: 14 residues. CDR1 and CDR2 from the germline V gene are SNHLY and FYNGKV (reference sequence). Trimming took 5 bases from V and 0 from J; bases not matched to a gene: 3. The CDR3 loop is CASSHGQGSYEQYF. Partial CDR3 DNA: TGTGCCAGCAGCCACGGACAGGGCTCCTATGAACAGTAC.

This clone was observed a handful of times. Gene names are mouse gene names. The read falls 1 residue short of the CDR3 end, and the missing part is taken from the germline J gene. The chain uses TRBV31 and TRBJ1-1, with TRBD1 as a possible D gene (6 bases). Germline V gene data show CDR1 as GKSSPN and CDR2 as SITVG. Trimming cost V 0 bases and J 1 base, with 9 bases left between them. The CDR3 is 14 amino acids. Incomplete CDR3 DNA: TGTGCCTGGAGTCTAACAGGGATAAACACAGAAGTCTTC. This encodes CAWSLTGINTEVF. The whole CDR3 is CAWSLTGINTEVFF.

As concerns this clone: Genes and germline come from the mouse. The sequence runs out 1 residue before the end of the CDR3; the remainder is reconstructed from the germline J gene. The V and J genes are TRBV14 and TRBJ1-1, with 8 nucleotides matching TRBD1. Looked up from germline, CDR1 is SGHDT and CDR2 is FRDEAV. The V and J ends lost 9 bases and 2 bases, in that order; junction bases with no gene match: 6. The CDR3 runs to 13 residues. CDR3 sequence: CATQTGANTEVFF. Partial CDR3 DNA: TGTGCCACTCAGACAGGGGCCAACACAGAAGTCTTC.

Notes on this clone: Gene names refer to mouse genes. With the read ending 1 residue before the CDR3 end, the germline J gene is used to fill in that end. The chain has TRBV4 and TRBJ1-5, with TRBD1 matching 7 bases. The length of the CDR3 is 12 residues. The germline V gene has CDR1 LGHDT and CDR2 YNNKQL (reference sequence). CDR3 bases read: TGTGCAGCAGAGGGGGCGAACCAGGCTCCGCTT. This sequence encodes CAAEGANQAPL. The whole CDR3 protein is CAAEGANQAPLF.

As for this clone: Genes and germline come from the mouse. The read terminates 1 residue before the CDR3 end, so the remaining end is supplied by the germline J gene. The J gene is TRBJ2-7, the V gene TRBV2, with TRBD2 matching over 9 bases. Trimming took 0 bases from V and 7 from J; bases not matched to a gene: 7. CDR1 is LGHNA, CDR2 YSYQKL, per germline. This CDR3 contains 15 residues. Partial CDR3 DNA: TGTGCCAGCAGCCAAGATCCCCTGGGGGGGAAAGAACAGTAC. Amino acids: CASSQDPLGGKEQY. Given in full, the CDR3 is CASSQDPLGGKEQYF.

On this clone: All gene names here are mouse names. The read falls 1 residue short of the CDR3 end, and the missing part is taken from the germline J gene. The J gene is TRBJ2-1, the V gene TRBV13-2; D perhaps matches TRBD2 (6 bases). CDR1 is NNHNN, CDR2 SYGAGS, per germline (reference sequence). The CDR3 spans 16 residues. Trimming stripped 0 bases from V and 0 bases from J, with 10 bases between. This CDR3 is CASGDALTGNYAEQFF. CDR3 bases read: TGTGCCAGCGGTGATGCCCTGACTGGTAACTATGCTGAGCAGTTC.

Concerning this clone: The germline and genes are mouse ones. The CDR3 is cut off 1 residue early in the read; its end comes from the germline J gene. This chain uses TRBV23 with TRBJ1-2; the D call TRBD1 from the table was never checked on the DNA. Per germline, CDR1 KGHTA and CDR2 FQNQQP. The CDR3 spans 13 residues. The sequenced CDR3 bases are TGCTCCAGCAGTCAGACAGTGGGCTCCGACTACACC. Translation gives CSSSQTVGSDYT. The full CDR3 is CSSSQTVGSDYTF.

For this clone: Gene names refer to mouse genes. The missing CDR3 end, 1 residue past where the read stops, is filled in from the germline J gene. The chain uses TRBV19 and TRBJ2-7, with TRBD2 identical over 10 bases. V gave up 2 bases and J gave up 5 bases; unmatched junction bases: 1. CDR3 length equals 13 residues. CDR1 FNHDT and CDR2 SITEND come from the germline V gene (reference sequence). The sequenced CDR3 bases are TGTGCCAGCAGTATCTGGGGGGGCGATGAACAGTAC. Amino acids: CASSIWGGDEQY. The CDR3 in full is CASSIWGGDEQYF.

Remarks on this clone: The listed genes are named as in mouse. The read comes to an end 1 residue before the CDR3 does, leaving the germline J gene to fill in the end. This chain uses TRBV4 with TRBJ2-5; D is possibly TRBD1 (6 bases). The CDR3 runs to 13 residues. Germline V lookup: CDR1 LGHDT, CDR2 YNNKQL (reference sequence). The V end lost 5 bases, the J end lost 7 bases, and 13 bases lay between the germline ends. The sequenced CDR3 bases are TGTGCCAGCAGCAGCGGGGGACAATACACCCAGTAC. It translates to CASSSGGQYTQY. The whole CDR3 region reads CASSSGGQYTQYF.

This clone was observed a few times. Germline and genes: mouse. The CDR3 DNA, read in part, is TGTGCCAGCAGTCGGACTGGGGGGTCCTATGAACAGTAC. It translates to CASSRTGGSYEQY. In full, the CDR3 reads CASSRTGGSYEQYF. The chain is built from TRBV4 and TRBJ2-7; TRBD2 matches 11 bases. The CDR3 goes on 1 residue after the read ends, and that part is filled in from the germline J gene. The V and J ends lost 6 bases and 1 base, in that order; junction bases with no gene match: 2. The germline V gene has CDR1 LGHDT and CDR2 YNNKQL (reference sequence). There are 14 residues in the CDR3.

In regard to this clone: The germline and genes are mouse ones. The CDR3 goes on 1 residue after the read ends, and that part is filled in from the germline J gene. The gene calls are TRBV26 and TRBJ2-5; 11 bases align to TRBD2. Losses at the gene ends were 8 bases for V and 4 bases for J; bases not matched to a gene: 2. The CDR3 loop spans 13 amino acids. Germline loops: CDR1 KGHPV, CDR2 FQNQEV (reference sequence). CDR3 bases read: TGTGCCAGCGGGGGACTGGGGGAAGACACCCAGTAC. This sequence encodes CASGGLGEDTQY. The whole CDR3 sequence reads CASGGLGEDTQYF.

This clone was seen only a few times. These gene names are mouse names. The CDR3 is cut off 1 residue early in the read; its end comes from the germline J gene. The gene calls are TRBV13-2 and TRBJ2-7, with 8 bases fitting TRBD2. The J segment lost 1 base and the V segment lost 2 bases, leaving 2 bases of the junction unmatched. The CDR3 sequence is 14 residues long. The germline gives CDR1 NNHNN, CDR2 SYGAGS (reference sequence). The CDR3 loop reads CASGDWGESYEQYF. The sequenced CDR3 bases are TGTGCCAGCGGTGACTGGGGGGAGTCCTATGAACAGTAC.